Below are 15 T cell receptor beta chains sequenced from a single sample in a study of blood T cell repertoires in COVID-19. Method: immunoSEQ multiplex PCR; TCRdb's copy keeps in-frame clones and lacks some. The profile shows about 41,000 clones, around nine tenths of them singletons. Sequencing was performed on peripheral blood. These receptors all stem from a man aged 55 to 70 with acute or convalescent COVID-19.

CDR3 region: CASSGGSIEQYF. The CDR3 region has the DNA TGTGCCAGTAGTGGGGGGAGTATCGAGCAGTACTTC. The gene calls are TRBV19 and TRBJ2-7; D may be TRBD2 (6 bases). Germline CDR1 is LNHDA and CDR2 is SQIVND (reference sequence). This CDR3 comprises 12 residues. V lost 5 bases, J lost 6 bases, and 11 bases lay in between.

This clone has just one count. The CDR3: CASSELVGGASDTQYF. The CDR3 nucleotides are TGTGCCAGCAGTGAATTGGTCGGGGGGGCCTCAGATACGCAGTATTTT. The chain links TRBV25-1 to TRBJ2-3, with 8 bases aligning to TRBD2. Germline V CDR1 and CDR2: MGHDK, SYGVNS. This CDR3 spans 16 amino acids. The V gene end was trimmed by 1 base and the J gene end by 4 bases; junction bases not matched to a gene: 7.

This sequence joins TRBV5-6 and TRBJ1-3; 9 positions agree with TRBD1. The CDR3 contains 18 residues. With 0 bases clipped from V and 0 bases from J, the junction kept 7 bases outside the gene matches. The germline gives CDR1 SGHDT, CDR2 YYEEEE. The CDR3 loop reads CASSLESGTGHSGNTIYF. The CDR3 DNA is TGTGCCAGCAGCTTGGAGTCAGGGACAGGGCACTCTGGAAACACCATATATTTT.

The genes are TRBV4-3 and TRBJ1-1; the D gene is possibly TRBD1 (5 bases). The length of the CDR3 is 14 residues. Between the trimmed V and J ends, which lost 2 bases and 1 base, there was a span of 8 bases. Germline CDR1 is LGHNA and CDR2 is YSLEER. The CDR3 region has the DNA TGCGCCAGCAGCCAAACCACAGGGAACACTGAAGCTTTCTTT. Encoded protein: CASSQTTGNTEAFF.

The CDR3 loop reads CAISEVGQTNTEAFF. CDR3 nucleotides: TGTGCCATCAGTGAAGTTGGACAGACGAACACTGAAGCTTTCTTT. The rearrangement joins TRBV10-3 to TRBJ1-1, with D maybe TRBD1 (6 bases). The CDR3 has 15 residues. Deletions cut 3 bases from V and 1 base from J, with 12 bases between. Germline assignment: CDR1 ENHRY and CDR2 SYGVKD.

V and J are TRBV5-1 and TRBJ2-1, with TRBD1 matching over 8 bases. Germline values: CDR1 SGHRS, CDR2 YFSETQ. This CDR3 has 15 amino acids. V gave up 1 base and J gave up 4 bases; unmatched junction bases: 4. This CDR3 is CASSLSGQEYNEQFF. Written as DNA, the CDR3 is TGCGCCAGCAGCTTGTCGGGACAGGAGTACAATGAGCAGTTCTTC.

CDR3 DNA: TGCGCCAGCAGCTTGGCTAGCGGGGCCTACAATGAGCAGTTCTTC. The encoded protein is CASSLASGAYNEQFF. The rearrangement uses TRBV5-1 and TRBJ2-1, with 9 bases matching TRBD2. The CDR3 contains 15 residues. CDR1 SGHRS and CDR2 YFSETQ come from the germline V gene. The V gene end was trimmed by 0 bases and the J gene end by 2 bases; junction bases not matched to a gene: 0.

This clone has only one observation. This chain's CDR3 is CASSVRGRGGTDTQYF. Here the CDR3 DNA reads TGTGCCAGCAGCGTCCGGGGGCGGGGGGGCACAGATACGCAGTATTTT. The chain combines TRBV9 with TRBJ2-3; 8 nucleotides agree with TRBD2. CDR3 length: 16 residues. The ends lost 2 bases at V and 1 base at J; junction bases unmatched: 6. The V gene's germline CDR1 is SGDLS and CDR2 YYNGEE.

V and J are TRBV4-1 and TRBJ2-7, with D possibly being TRBD2 (6 bases). The ends were cut back, 4 bases at V and 4 bases at J, with 14 bases in the middle. Per germline, CDR1 MGHRA and CDR2 YSYEKL. This CDR3 has 14 residues. The CDR3 nucleotides are TGCGCCAGCAGCCCCGCGGCAGGAGGGTACGAGCAGTACTTC. Its translation is CASSPAAGGYEQYF.

The chain's CDR3 is CASSLLGRGSNQPQHF. The DNA for the CDR3 is TGTGCCAGCAGTTTATTGGGGCGGGGAAGCAATCAGCCCCAGCATTTT. The chain employs TRBV28 and TRBJ1-5, with D perhaps TRBD1 (5 bases). CDR3 length equals 16 residues. V was cut by 1 base and J by 1 base, with 11 bases left in between. Germline CDR1 is MDHEN and CDR2 is SYDVKM. Supplemented by reference TRBV28 and TRBJ1-5, the full variable domain reads DVKVTQSSRYLVKRTGEKVFLECVQDMDHENMFWYRQDPGLGLRLIYFSYDVKMKEKGDIPEGYSVSREKKERFSLILESASTNQTSMYLCASSLLGRGSNQPQHFGDGTRLSIL.

CDR3 sequence: CASSLAQGQGSGNTIYF. Here the CDR3 DNA reads TGTGCCAGCAGCTTAGCCCAAGGACAGGGCTCTGGAAACACCATATATTTT. V usage is TRBV7-8 and J usage is TRBJ1-3, with 8 nucleotides matching TRBD1. Germline V lookup: CDR1 SGHVS, CDR2 FQNEAQ. J gave up 0 bases and V 0 bases, and 4 bases lay outside the gene matches. The CDR3 loop spans 17 amino acids.

The CDR3 bases are TGTGCCAGTAGTATACTACTGACAGGGCGGAATGAGCAGTTCTTC. It translates to CASSILLTGRNEQFF. V is TRBV19 and J is TRBJ2-1; 7 bases fit TRBD1. J was trimmed by 7 bases and V by 2 bases; bases with no gene match: 8. The CDR3 totals 15 residues. Germline V gene lookup returns CDR1 LNHDA and CDR2 SQIVND (reference sequence).

The genes are TRBV14 and TRBJ1-1; D is uncertain. The CDR3 length is 15 residues. CDR1 and CDR2 from the germline V gene are SGHDN and FVKESK. V shed 0 bases and J shed 0 bases, with 8 bases lying between them. CDR3 loop: CASSQEGGLNTEAFF. DNA for the CDR3: TGTGCCAGCAGCCAAGAAGGCGGCCTGAACACTGAAGCTTTCTTT. Full variable domain (missing parts from reference TRBV14 and TRBJ1-1): EAGVTQFPSHSVIEKGQTVTLRCDPISGHDNLYWYRRVMGKEIKFLLHFVKESKQDESGMPNNRFLAERTGGTYSTLKVQPAELEDSGVYFCASSQEGGLNTEAFFGQGTRLTVV.

The chain couples TRBV6-2 or TRBV6-3 to TRBJ1-2, with 10 bases that match TRBD1. The V gene's germline CDR1 is MNHEY and CDR2 SVGEGT. V shed 4 bases and J 4 bases; nucleotides not matched to a gene: 3. This CDR3 region has 14 residues. CDR3 nucleotides: TGTGCCAGCAGTTCCGGGACAGGGGTCTATGGCTACACCTTC. Protein product: CASSSGTGVYGYTF.

V usage is TRBV18 and J usage is TRBJ1-2, with D unclear. The CDR3 spans 16 residues. V shed 1 base and J shed 2 bases, with 14 bases lying between them. CDR1 is KGHSH and CDR2 is LQKENI in the germline V gene. The CDR3 DNA is TGTGCCAGCTCACCACGAGACACGCCAGAAAACTATGGCTACACCTTC. It is translated as CASSPRDTPENYGYTF.